This T cell receptor beta chain was sequenced for a study of glioma-infiltrating T cells. General observations from the study: Gliomas, especially low-grade, showed above-expected tissue-blood divergence; non-neoplastic patients showed below.

CDR3 length equals 16 residues. Germline CDR1 MGHRA, CDR2 YSYEKL. The iRepertoire nested amplicon-rescue multiplex PCR amplified TCR alpha and beta CDR3s from RNA. TCRdb processed the multiplex PCR reads anew with MiXCR; each CDR3 protein has one entry. The sample holds roughly 350,000 distinct CDR3 sequences, roughly two fifths seen once. As for this clonotype: Antigen: not known. One end of the junction fails to match germline, which may point to a read error.

The chain combines TRBV4-1 with TRBJ2-1; TRBD2 agrees at 8 bases. This sequence originates from a human donor with low-grade glioma or glioblastoma, undergoing nonglioma brain surgery, or in good health (not recorded which). Sequenced input: glioma tissue, nonneoplastic brain tissue, or PBMCs (not recorded which). This CDR3 is CVSSQGGGTRAYEQFF. DNA of the CDR3: TGCGTCAGCAGCCAAGGAGGGGGGACTAGGGCATATGAGCAGTTCTTC.